The TCR beta chain described here comes from a study of cytomegalovirus exposure and HLA in healthy donors (dated by TCRdb to about 2017). Background on the whole study: In an earlier analysis of under 750 of the donors, about 270 Gb of sequence data and 120 million or so unique TCR beta sequences from about 180 million T cells were reported. Approximately 300 gigabases of sequencing data and roughly 80 million unique TCR sequences made up an early release that covered around 640 HLA-typed donors. Of the roughly 400 genotyped donors, about 80% fell in the genetic ancestry cluster associated with self-reported Caucasian donors. The study aimed to test whether cataloging public T cell receptors could reveal signatures of past pathogen exposure. The study profiled the T cell repertoires of under 850 subjects by immunosequencing and related them to cytomegalovirus serostatus. A separate validation cohort of 100 to 150 different subjects was used in addition to the 666-subject first cohort. High-throughput TCR immunosequencing, statistical association of individual TCRs with disease status, and machine learning were combined to predict cytomegalovirus infection status. A later analysis re-examined previously published TCR beta repertoires from about 670 donors and added high-resolution HLA genotyping to investigate patterns of TCR occurrence. In the later analysis, no new phenotypic data were used to find candidate immune exposures; instead, reliance was placed on TCR beta sequences and their occurrence across donors. An earlier analysis of some 500 of the donors used high-throughput TCR beta sequencing to judge whether each TCR beta V gene segment behaved as functional or pseudogenic. Donor age, sex, ethnicity and CMV serostatus were collected together with the repertoire data. In a later genetic analysis, genome-wide SNP genotypes for about 55% of the roughly 700 donors were used, and that subset was treated as a discovery cohort. Every discovery cohort repertoire had been produced on one sequencing platform. HLA typing included class I and class II loci at four-digit resolution. Typing coverage varied by locus: about 620-630 donors for A, B, C, DRB1 and DQB1; more than 500 for DQA1; more than 600 for DPA1; 450 to 480 for DPB1. Several DR-DQ haplotypes were treated as single units for association and clustering because of strong linkage in the cohort. Across under 500 genotyped donors of the cohort, an average of about 240,000 unique TCR beta nucleotide sequences per donor were sequenced, and roughly 18% of those sequences were non-productive.

Including the terminal cysteine and phenylalanine, the CDR3 comprises 18 residues. The kept DNA is CDR3 alone, 54 bases in frame from the first base. V loses 4 bases at its end and J loses 1 base; junction bases beyond the gene matches: 11. Sequences LGHNA (CDR1) and YNFKEQ (CDR2) are obtained from the germline V gene. Libraries were prepared through the immunoSEQ multiplex PCR assay. A mixture of 60 forward primers for TCR Vbeta segments and 13 reverse primers for TCR Jbeta segments was used in the multiplex PCR. Amplification of the CDR3 region of rearranged TCR beta genes was performed with a multiplex PCR assay on genomic DNA. On the Illumina HiSeq System, the amplified TCR beta libraries were sequenced as 87-base-pair reads. In the authors' own workflow: A later analysis counted about 76 million unique TCR beta chains across the approximately 700 repertoires, and some 11 million of these chains were shared by at least two donors. A nearest-neighbor algorithm error-corrected the raw reads and collapsed the reads into unique sequences, merging closely related sequences to remove PCR and sequencing errors. V, D and J gene segments were assigned by aligning CDR3 sequences to IMGT reference sequences. For a sequence to be retained, a match of at least six nucleotides to both a V gene segment and a J gene segment was required. Rearrangements were called productive when the CDR3 lacked stop codons and stayed in frame with V and J; all others were non-productive. CDR3 was defined according to IMGT convention as the region running from the second conserved V-encoded cysteine to the conserved J-encoded phenylalanine. In an earlier analysis of around 540 of the donors, sequences lacking an unambiguous match to a single V gene segment were excluded. An earlier analysis of a few hundred of the donors called V segments functional above 56.7% productive rearrangements and segregating when the between-donor standard deviation exceeded 5%. To diagnose cytomegalovirus status from the catalog of TCR beta chain sequences, a statistical classification framework was built. In a later analysis, V and J genes were assigned by comparing TCR nucleotide sequences against IMGT/GENE-DB human TR gene sequences. The TCRdist pipeline was used in a later analysis to assign CDR3 sequences and most-parsimonious VDJ recombination scenarios. In a later analysis, every TCR beta chain was defined by the combination of its CDR3 amino acid sequence and its V-gene family, and reads without a unique V-gene family were dropped. A later analysis removed roughly 590 highly shared, low-generation-probability nucleotide sequences to deal with suspected cross-contamination and a sequencing artifact. For each public chain, a later analysis derived a clonal expansion index from normalized ranks of inferred template counts within each repertoire. A later analysis computed generation probabilities with a VDJ recombination model fitted to out-of-frame rearrangements, and checked the results against IGoR. Hypergeometric tests were used in a later analysis to score TCR-TCR, TCR-HLA and TCR-CMV co-occurrence, with a repertoire-size bias correction applied to the TCR pairs. False discovery rates were estimated in a later analysis by permuting HLA or CMV assignments 20 times. A later analysis grouped co-occurring TCRs with DBSCAN, adding TCRdist sequence similarity when clustering within HLA-allele-positive subsets. Co-occurrence clustering excluded repertoires with fewer than 30,000 or more than 120,000 public chains, plus five with anomalous nucleotide sharing. TCRdb mirrors the immuneACCESS table, restricted to in-frame sequences. Some clones are absent from its copies; in checked studies, under half trace to an unresolved V gene, and the reason for the others is unknown. The DNA was the basis for D and trimming; V, J and clone size are from that table. In all, the sample holds some 160,000 clones, and roughly 80% of those were seen once. The ten largest clones capture 4.3% of the sample.

On this clone: Its specific antigen is unknown. One base away there is no much larger clone; base qualities are not given.

The cohort consisted of more than 650 healthy bone marrow donors. At the time of sampling, all cohort members were nominally healthy, though unrecorded immune exposures were likely present. The donor was CMV seropositive and was included in the group of 250 to 350 seropositive cohort members. Every donor gave a peripheral blood sample, and the peripheral blood mononuclear cells from that sample were used for TCR beta sequencing. The Qiagen DNeasy Blood Extraction Kit was used to extract genomic DNA from the blood cell samples. Overall study results and their limits: When HLA alleles, especially DR and DQ, strongly co-occurred, attributing TCR associations to individual alleles was difficult. A further reported finding was that TCR beta sequences accurately predicted the HLA-A and HLA-B alleles for most subjects in the first cohort. Some IMGT-functional V segments, including TRBV6-2 and TRBV6-3, could not be told apart with the 87-base-pair reads, so those segments were excluded. In a later analysis, several top co-occurrence clusters were reported to appear linked to parvovirus B19, influenza, CMV and Epstein-Barr virus. The cohort was sequenced for TCR beta chains only, and without alpha or paired-chain data the features that could be detected were limited. In a later genetic analysis, a missense DCLRE1C variant was associated with V-gene and J-gene trimming of TCR beta chains, and the association was replicated in an independent cohort. In a later analysis, more than 15,000 TCR beta sequences were associated with specific HLA alleles at a false discovery rate of 0.05. A few of the identified cytomegalovirus-associated TCR beta chains were confirmed in vitro to be specific for cytomegalovirus antigens. A later analysis found that most CMV-associated TCR beta chains appeared HLA-restricted, with HLA associations seemingly driven largely by CMV exposure. Cytomegalovirus status was reported to be diagnosed by the classifier with high specificity and sensitivity in both the original and validation cohorts. In a later analysis, TCR association rates were found to vary across HLA loci, with the most associated TCRs seen for DRB1 alleles and the fewest for HLA-C alleles. Compared with equally common non-associated chains, HLA-associated TCR beta chains in a later analysis were more clonally expanded and had lower generation probabilities. Across donors, most TCR sequences were observed very rarely, whereas some public TCRs were present in many individuals. Because counts were too low, about 15 rarely observed V segments, including chromosome 9 orphons, were left out of the earlier analysis of a few hundred of the donors. The authors suggested that the approach could potentially be extended to other disease states and immunological phenotypes. Because some donors lacked HLA typing at each locus, the association tests relied only on the typed subset. Linkage disequilibrium might explain the correlated functional status among segregating V segments, but an unknown experimental factor could not be ruled out. The only immune exposure information available for the cohort was CMV serostatus. A cluster of highly shared sequence variants was judged likely to be a technical artifact of the sequencing pipeline. In a later genetic analysis, fewer N-insertions in productive TCRs were reported among donors in an Asian-associated ancestry cluster than the 666-donor mean. In the study, about 150 TCR beta chains were listed as associated with cytomegalovirus. In an earlier analysis of 587 of the donors, most TCR beta V segments appeared in productive rearrangements about 87% or about 30% of the time, broadly matching IMGT annotations. The presence/absence analyses assumed that sequencing depth was roughly uniform across donors, and that assumption may not be true.

The chain is assembled from TRBV4-2 and TRBJ2-5, and 11 junctional nucleotides match TRBD2. This TCR came from a woman in her forties in good health and CMV-seropositive. Sequencing was performed on PBMCs. The DNA sequence is TGTGCCAGCAGCCGGGGGACACCAACTAGCGGGAGCCAAGAGACCCAGTACTTC. This sequence encodes CASSRGTPTSGSQETQYF.